These 7 T cell receptor beta chains were sequenced from one sample in a study of cytomegalovirus exposure and HLA in healthy donors (dated by TCRdb to 2017 to 2019). Libraries were built with the immunoSEQ multiplex PCR assay. For the multiplex PCR, a mixture combining 60 forward primers for TCR Vbeta segments and 13 reverse primers for TCR Jbeta segments was used. What TCRdb holds here is the immuneACCESS table cut down to in-frame rearrangements. Part of the clones is not present; checked against another copy, under half of the missing clones reflect an unresolved V gene, and the others are unexplained. This sample has under 95,000 clones in its table, and less than 10% of those were observed once. The ten largest clones take up about 2.3% of the sample. The sequenced sample was PBMCs. These TCRs come from a middle-aged man in good health and CMV-seronegative.

The chain is built from TRBV2 and TRBJ2-1; the match to TRBD2 covers 8 bases. Germline values: CDR1 SNHLY, CDR2 FYNNEI. The V segment lost 4 bases and the J segment 5 bases; nucleotides outside the gene matches: 7. There are 15 residues in the CDR3. CDR3 DNA: TGTGCCAGCAGTGGTGAAGCGGGGGACAACAATGAGCAGTTCTTC. This codes for CASSGEAGDNNEQFF.

This clone was observed a few times. Distinct nucleotide sequences in the sample also encode this CDR3. V gene TRBV27 combines with J gene TRBJ2-7; D is unresolved. The CDR3 is 11 amino acids. Germline CDR1 MNHEY, CDR2 SMNVEV (reference sequence). Trimming pared 6 bases from V and 4 bases from J, leaving 7 bases between. The CDR3 DNA is TGTGCCAGCAGGAGTACTTACGAGCAGTACTTC. Translating it yields CASRSTYEQYF.

This clone was seen only a few times. The rearrangement uses TRBV10-2 and TRBJ2-2, with 12 bases lining up with TRBD2. This CDR3 has 14 amino acids. J lost 8 bases, V lost 7 bases, and 5 bases had no gene match. Germline assignment: CDR1 WSHSY and CDR2 SAAADI. The CDR3 spells CASIGLAGRGELFF. The CDR3, as DNA: TGCGCCAGCATTGGACTAGCGGGAAGGGGGGAGCTGTTTTTT.

This clone came up a few times. This sequence joins TRBV5-4 and TRBJ2-1, with 8 bases lining up with TRBD1. The CDR3 totals 16 residues. The ends lost 4 bases at V and 6 bases at J; junction bases unmatched: 12. Germline CDR1 and CDR2: SGHNT and YYREEE (reference sequence). The CDR3 loop reads CASSGGQGAFSNEQFF. CDR3 sequence (DNA): TGTGCCAGCAGCGGCGGACAGGGCGCCTTCTCCAATGAGCAGTTCTTC.

The rearrangement joins TRBV5-1 to TRBJ2-2, with 11 bases aligning to TRBD2. The CDR3 is 18 residues long. The J segment lost 3 bases and the V segment lost 2 bases, leaving 9 bases of the junction unmatched. CDR1 is SGHRS and CDR2 is YFSETQ in the germline V gene. The chain's CDR3 is CASSFSGTSGLYTGELFF. For the CDR3, the DNA is TGCGCCAGCAGCTTTTCCGGGACTAGCGGACTCTACACCGGGGAGCTGTTTTTT.

This clone was observed a handful of times. Other nucleotide sequences in the sample specify the same CDR3. The CDR3 sequence is CASSSDTMNTEAFF. The CDR3 nucleotides are TGCGCCAGCAGCTCGGACACAATGAACACTGAAGCTTTCTTT. This chain uses TRBV5-1 with TRBJ1-1, with D perhaps matching TRBD1 (5 bases). Trimming took 3 bases from V and 0 from J, leaving 9 bases between them. CDR3 size: 14 residues. Germline CDR1 is SGHRS and CDR2 is YFSETQ.

Only a few counts were recorded for this clone. The conserved closing phenylalanine or tryptophan is absent in this CDR3, likely reflecting a read error. The chain combines TRBV5-6 with TRBJ1-5; D is unclear. Germline loops: CDR1 SGHDT, CDR2 YYEEEE. The CDR3 length is 9 residues. CDR3 nucleotide sequence: TGTGCCAGCAGATTGGAACAGCATTTG. Its protein is CASRLEQHL.